This T cell receptor (beta chain) came from a study of lymphopenia after photon versus proton radiotherapy. Assay used: immunoSEQ multiplex PCR; TCRdb lists only in-frame clones, some missing. Among 68,000 or so clones listed, roughly 93% were seen once. The starting material was peripheral blood, obtained from a patient treated with photon-based radiotherapy. The sequence was obtained from a woman aged 70-85 years with pancreatic cancer.

In nucleotides, the CDR3 is TGTGCCAGCAGCTTAATTTTAGAAATCCCACACTCCTACAATGAGCAGTTCTTC. This sequence encodes CASSLILEIPHSYNEQFF. V is TRBV7-8 and J is TRBJ2-1, with unresolved D. V lost 2 bases to trimming and J lost 0 bases, with 17 bases between them. Germline V gene data show CDR1 as SGHVS and CDR2 as FQNEAQ. The CDR3 has 18 residues.